Listed here is a single TCR beta chain. It has no known antigen specificity. Within one base of it there is no much larger clone, and no base qualities were kept. These data belong to a study of blood T cell repertoires in COVID-19 (dated by TCRdb to the early 2020s). At the level of the whole study: Samples covering the acute and convalescent phases of COVID-19 were provided by collaborators in the United States, Italy and Spain. The samples were drawn from the first 160 participants of the ongoing ImmuneRACE study and from 1,254 subjects provided by 6 global collaborators. Deeply sampled blood TCRbeta repertoires from subjects exposed to, actively infected with, or recovered from COVID-19 were included in the dataset. Nearly every sample came with metadata listing a de-identified subject ID, COVID-19 status, age in years and sex. HLA class I and class II types, where available, came from metadata supplied by the sample provider rather than from assay-based typing. The repertoires were released in a freely available public database intended as a resource for research on the immune response to SARS-CoV-2. The material from the prospective study consisted of cDNA or gDNA derived from T cells, B-cell-depleted T cells, or PBMCs.

TCRbeta CDR3 regions were amplified from genomic DNA using the immunoSEQ Assay, a bias-controlled multiplex PCR. The published analysis was carried out like this. The number of nucleated cells in each sample was estimated by amplification of reference gene primers within the assay. Sequence reads were collapsed and filtered to measure the absolute abundance of every unique TCRbeta CDR3 rearrangement. For each sample, productive Simpson clonality was calculated by taking the square root of Simpson's diversity index across productive rearrangements. The table was pulled from immuneACCESS by TCRdb, which kept in-frame rearrangements only. Such tables lose some clones; where checked, under half of the loss comes from unresolved V genes, and the rest has no known cause. That table gives V, J and clone size, and the DNA gave D and trimming. Counted in this sample were about 250,000 clones; roughly 86% of them appeared once. The ten largest clones represent 4% of the sample.

Paper-wide results and their limitations: The quantity of clinical and demographic metadata differed by source and by participant and was supplied without curation.

Collaborating institutions collected whole blood in K2EDTA tubes following their own protocols. Collaborator samples were shipped for TCRbeta analysis as frozen whole blood, isolated PBMCs, or DNA extracted from either sample type. V is trimmed back by 0 bases and J by 5 bases, and the junction contains 14 bases that no gene match accounts for. In the germline V gene (reference sequence), CDR1 corresponds to SEHNR and CDR2 to FQNEAQ. The CDR3 spans 19 residues, from the cysteine through the phenylalanine. Only the CDR3 portion is preserved as DNA: 57 bases, with reading frame beginning at the first base.

The TCR comes from a man aged 50-59 years with acute or convalescent COVID-19. This receptor chain uses TRBV7-9 and TRBJ2-2; TRBD1 lines up with 8 middle nucleotides. Sequencing used peripheral blood. The DNA reads TGTGCCAGCAGCTTAGCGCCCCGGACAGGGAAAGAGGGAACCGGGGAGCTGTTTTTT. It translates as CASSLAPRTGKEGTGELFF.